A selection of T cell receptor beta chains follows, all from one sample in a study of CD8 T cells in Susac syndrome. Via MiXCR, TCRdb re-called the immunoSEQ multiplex PCR reads, giving one row per CDR3 protein. The table includes around 270,000 distinct CDR3 sequences, 85% detected once. What was sequenced was CD8+ T cells from PBMCs. These receptors came from a human donor with multiple sclerosis. The CDR3 runs from the conserved cysteine through the conserved F or W. D genes are given only for firm matches. Part of the rows lack a size; the others show once, few, many or a class for expanded clones.

. | TRBJ2-2 | TRBD1 | TRBV7-9 | TGTGCCAGCAGCCTATCGGGACAGGGGCTGTTTTTT | CASSLSGQGLFF
. | TRBJ2-7 | . | TRBV6-5 | TGTGCCAGCAGTTATTTACCAGACACCCCGGGCGAGCAGTACTTC | CASSYLPDTPGEQYF
. | TRBJ1-4 | . | TRBV5-5 | TGTGCCAGCAGTACAGGTGACGAAAAACTGTTTTTT | CASSTGDEKLFF
. | TRBJ2-3 | TRBD2 | TRBV11-1 | TGTGCCAGCAGCTCCCAACCGGGCTCCCACGGGGGGGCTAGCACAGATACGCAGTATTTT | CASSSQPGSHGGASTDTQYF
few | TRBJ2-7 | . | TRBV28 | TGTGCCAGCAGTTTACTGGGGGGAAACCCCTACGAGCAGTACTTC | CASSLLGGNPYEQYF
. | TRBJ1-2 | TRBD1 | TRBV11-1 | TGTGCCAGCAGATATGACAGGGAGACCCACTATGGCTACACCTTC | CASRYDRETHYGYTF
. | TRBJ2-5 | . | TRBV12-3/TRBV12-4 | TGTGCCAGCAGTCTCGGGACTTCCCAAGAGACCCAGTACTTC | CASSLGTSQETQYF
once | TRBJ1-5 | TRBD1 | TRBV28 | TGTGCCCTACGGGACAGGGGGCAGGGTCAGCCCCAGCATTTT | CALRDRGQGQPQHF
. | TRBJ2-7 | . | TRBV20-1 | TGCAGCTTCTACGAGCAGTACTTC | CSFYEQYF
once | TRBJ1-6 | . | TRBV7-9 | TGTGCCAGCAGCGGGGCGGGGGCTCAAAATTCACCCCTCCACTTT | CASSGAGAQNSPLHF
. | TRBJ1-2 | . | TRBV6-5 | TGTGCCAGCAGTGGTCAAGAGACACCCTATGGCTACACCTTC | CASSGQETPYGYTF
. | TRBJ2-7 | . | TRBV7-9 | TGTGCCAGCACCGTCGACAGACCCTACGAGCAGTACTTC | CASTVDRPYEQYF
. | TRBJ1-2 | . | TRBV4-3 | TGCGCCAGCAGCCAAGGAGGGGAGCTTTCCGATGCTAACTATGGCTACACCTTC | CASSQGGELSDANYGYTF
. | TRBJ1-3 | . | TRBV25-1 | TGTGCCAGCAGTGACGGCTCGGGAAACACCATATATTTT | CASSDGSGNTIYF
. | TRBJ2-3 | . | TRBV28 | TGTGCCAGCAATTGGGGGATGCGGGAAATCACAGATACGCAGTATTTT | CASNWGMREITDTQYF
. | TRBJ2-7 | TRBD1 | TRBV7-9 | TGTGCCAGCAGCGGGGGACAGGGGATCTACGAGCAGTACTTC | CASSGGQGIYEQYF
. | TRBJ2-7 | . | TRBV6-2/TRBV6-3 | TGTGCCAGCAGTATGTCATACGAGCAGTACTTC | CASSMSYEQYF
. | TRBJ2-3 | . | TRBV15 | TGTGCCACCAGCAGTCGTGGAACTAGCACAGATACGCAGTATTTT | CATSSRGTSTDTQYF
once | TRBJ2-1 | . | TRBV6-2/TRBV6-3 | TGTGCCAGCACATTCTGGCCGCCGAATGAGCAGTTCTTC | CASTFWPPNEQFF
. | TRBJ1-3 | . | TRBV4-2 | TGTGCCAGCAGCCAAGATCGGGTGGGCTCTGGAAACACCATATATTTT | CASSQDRVGSGNTIYF
. | TRBJ2-7 | TRBD1 | TRBV6-1 | TGTGCCAGCAGTCAGACAGGGACCTCCTACGAGCAGTACTTC | CASSQTGTSYEQYF
once | TRBJ2-3 | . | TRBV20-1 | TGCAGTGCTAGTATGATGATCAGGGCCGACACAGATACGCAGTATTTT | CSASMMIRADTDTQYF
. | TRBJ1-1 | . | TRBV27 | TGTGCCAGCAGTTTGGGGTCATCGGGGGGGGACACTGAAGCTTTCTTT | CASSLGSSGGDTEAFF
. | TRBJ2-2 | TRBD2 | TRBV20-1 | TGCAGTGCTAGAGATTATGACCTAGCGGGAGGCCCGAACACCGGGGAGCTGTTTTTT | CSARDYDLAGGPNTGELFF
. | TRBJ1-1 | . | TRBV30 | TGTGCCTGGAGGGTAGTGGGGTACACTGAAGCTTTCTTT | CAWRVVGYTEAFF
. | TRBJ2-6 | . | TRBV28 | TGTGCCAGCAGTCAGACAGGCGTTCGTCTATCTGGGGCCAACGTCCTGACTTTC | CASSQTGVRLSGANVLTF
. | TRBJ2-7 | TRBD1 | TRBV28 | TGTGCCAGCAGTTTAGGGACAGGGACCTGGTGGTACGAGCAGTACTTC | CASSLGTGTWWYEQYF
. | TRBJ2-1 | . | TRBV29-1 | TGCAGCGTGGCCGGGACGCTGAATGAGCAGTTCTTC | CSVAGTLNEQFF
. | TRBJ2-5 | . | TRBV4-2 | TGTGCCAGCAGGGGTAGTGGAGAGACCCAGTACTTC | CASRGSGETQYF
. | TRBJ1-1 | . | TRBV12-3/TRBV12-4 | TGTGCCAGCAGTCTAGGGACGGTCACCTCGAACACTGAAGCTTTCTTT | CASSLGTVTSNTEAFF
. | TRBJ2-1 | TRBD1 | TRBV18 | TGTGCCAGCTCACCACCTGACAGGGCATCGGGCAATGAGCAGTTCTTC | CASSPPDRASGNEQFF
few | TRBJ2-7 | . | TRBV7-9 | TGTGCCAGCAGCTCAGACTTTCCCTACGAGCAGTACTTC | CASSSDFPYEQYF
. | TRBJ2-1 | TRBD1 | TRBV27 | TGTGCCAGCAGTTCGCTCGGACAGGGGGCCCTTAATGAGCAGTTCTTC | CASSSLGQGALNEQFF
few | TRBJ2-7 | TRBD2 | TRBV2 | TGTGCCAGCAGTCAATCTCGACTAGCGGGAGTGTACGAGCAGTACTTC | CASSQSRLAGVYEQYF
. | TRBJ2-2 | . | TRBV14 | TGTGCCAGCAGCCCTAATGCCGGGGAGCTGTTTTTT | CASSPNAGELFF
few | TRBJ2-7 | . | TRBV20-1 | TGCAGTGCTAGGGGGCGGCTCTCCTACGAGCAGTACTTC | CSARGRLSYEQYF
. | TRBJ1-1 | . | TRBV4-3 | TGCGCCAGCAGCCAAAAGCCATGGGATGGGGACACTGAAGCTTTCTTT | CASSQKPWDGDTEAFF
. | TRBJ2-1 | TRBD2 | TRBV28 | TGTGCCAGCAGTTTAGTGAGCGGGATGTACAATGAGCAGTTCTTC | CASSLVSGMYNEQFF
. | TRBJ2-7 | . | TRBV7-9 | TGTGCCAGCAGCTTTAGGGAGAGAGCCTCCTACGAGCAGTACTTC | CASSFRERASYEQYF
. | TRBJ1-2 | . | TRBV27 | TGTGCCAGCAGGGGGCCCTTATATGGCTACACCTTC | CASRGPLYGYTF
. | TRBJ2-6 | . | TRBV28 | TGTGCCAGCAGTTTACCCGCCTCTGGGGCCAACGTCCTGACTTTC | CASSLPASGANVLTF
. | TRBJ2-1 | . | TRBV20-1 | TGCAGTGTCCCCGAGCGGGTATTAGAGCAGTTCTTC | CSVPERVLEQFF
few | TRBJ2-7 | . | TRBV7-2 | TGTGCCAGCGGACCGGGGAGGAGCTCCTACGAGCAGTACTTC | CASGPGRSSYEQYF
. | TRBJ2-7 | . | TRBV20-1 | TGCAGTGCTAGTTCTGAATCCGGGACCTCAGGATACGAGCAGTACTTC | CSASSESGTSGYEQYF
. | TRBJ2-7 | . | TRBV5-1 | TGCGCCAGCAGCTTCCGGGAGCCAATATCCTACGAGCAGTACTTC | CASSFREPISYEQYF
once | TRBJ2-5 | . | TRBV5-1 | TGCGCCAGCAGCATCCCGGGACTCCTCCAAGAGACCCAGTACTTC | CASSIPGLLQETQYF
. | TRBJ2-7 | TRBD2 | TRBV16 | TGTGCCAGCAGCCCTAACTTAGCGGGAGGGGCCTACGAGCAGTACTTC | CASSPNLAGGAYEQYF
once | TRBJ1-4 | . | TRBV28 | TGTGCCAGCAGTTCCCCTGTGGCAGGGACTAATGAAAAACTGTTTTTT | CASSSPVAGTNEKLFF
. | TRBJ1-1 | . | TRBV27 | TGTGCCAGCAGTCAAGGTCCGGGGGGCTGGAACACTGAAGCTTTCTTT | CASSQGPGGWNTEAFF
few | TRBJ2-7 | TRBD1 | TRBV30 | TGTGCCTGGAGCGATCTACAGGGGCCCTACGAGCAGTACTTC | CAWSDLQGPYEQYF
few | TRBJ2-7 | . | TRBV15 | TGTGCCACCAGCAGCCCCGCGACCGGGCATGGGGAGCAGTACTTC | CATSSPATGHGEQYF
. | TRBJ2-1 | . | TRBV20-1 | TGCAGTGCTAGTAAGGGGGTAGCCTACAATGAGCAGTTCTTC | CSASKGVAYNEQFF
. | TRBJ2-1 | TRBD2 | TRBV5-6 | TGTGCCAGCAGCCCATCTCCTAGCGGTGGTGAGCAGTTCTTC | CASSPSPSGGEQFF
. | TRBJ2-7 | . | TRBV7-9 | TGTGCCAGCAGACCGGGGGTGCGATACGAGCAGTACTTC | CASRPGVRYEQYF
. | TRBJ2-1 | . | TRBV11-2 | TGTGCCAGCAGCTTAGCGGGGCGGACTTCCTACAATGAGCAGTTCTTC | CASSLAGRTSYNEQFF